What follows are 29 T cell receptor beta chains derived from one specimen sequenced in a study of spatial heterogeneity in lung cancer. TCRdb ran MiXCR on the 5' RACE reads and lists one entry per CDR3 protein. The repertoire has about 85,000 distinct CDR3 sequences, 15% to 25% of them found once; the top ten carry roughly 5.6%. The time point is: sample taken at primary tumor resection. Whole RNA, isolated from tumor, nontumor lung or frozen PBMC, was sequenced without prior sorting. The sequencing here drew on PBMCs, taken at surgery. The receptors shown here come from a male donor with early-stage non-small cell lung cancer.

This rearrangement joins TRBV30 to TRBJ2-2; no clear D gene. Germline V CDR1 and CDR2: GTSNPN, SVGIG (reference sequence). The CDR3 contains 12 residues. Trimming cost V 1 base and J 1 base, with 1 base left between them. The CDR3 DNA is TGTGCCTGGAGTGAGAACACCGGGGAGCTGTTTTTT. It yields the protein CAWSENTGELFF.

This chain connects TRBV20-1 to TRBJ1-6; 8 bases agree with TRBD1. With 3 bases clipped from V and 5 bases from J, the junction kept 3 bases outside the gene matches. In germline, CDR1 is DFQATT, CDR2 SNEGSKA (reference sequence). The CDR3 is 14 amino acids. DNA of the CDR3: TGCAGTGCTAGTCCGACAGGGGATAATTCACCCCTCCACTTT. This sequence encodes CSASPTGDNSPLHF.

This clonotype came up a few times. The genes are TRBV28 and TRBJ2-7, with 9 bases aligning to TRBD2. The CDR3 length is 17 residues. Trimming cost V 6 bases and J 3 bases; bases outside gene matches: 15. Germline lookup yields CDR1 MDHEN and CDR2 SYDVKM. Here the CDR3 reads CASSYPLAGDEGYEQYF. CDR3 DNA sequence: TGTGCCAGCAGCTATCCCTTAGCGGGAGACGAGGGCTACGAGCAGTACTTC.

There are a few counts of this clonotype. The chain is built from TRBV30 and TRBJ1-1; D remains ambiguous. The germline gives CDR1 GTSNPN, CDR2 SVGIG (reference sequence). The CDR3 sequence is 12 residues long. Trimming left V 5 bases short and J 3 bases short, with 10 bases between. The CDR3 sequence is CAWENLDTEAFF. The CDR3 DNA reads TGTGCCTGGGAGAACCTAGACACTGAAGCTTTCTTT.

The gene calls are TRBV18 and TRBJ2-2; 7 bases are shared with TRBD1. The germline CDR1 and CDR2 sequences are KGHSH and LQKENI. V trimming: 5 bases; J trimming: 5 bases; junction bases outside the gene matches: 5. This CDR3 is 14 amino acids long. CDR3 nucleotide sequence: TGTGCCAGCTCAGCTACAGGGGATACCGGGGAGCTGTTTTTT. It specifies CASSATGDTGELFF.

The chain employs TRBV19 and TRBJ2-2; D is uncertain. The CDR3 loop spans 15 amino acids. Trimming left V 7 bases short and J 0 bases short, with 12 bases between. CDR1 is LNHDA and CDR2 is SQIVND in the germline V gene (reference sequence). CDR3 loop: CASTTRFPNTGELFF. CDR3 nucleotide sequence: TGTGCCAGTACCACCCGGTTCCCGAACACCGGGGAGCTGTTTTTT.

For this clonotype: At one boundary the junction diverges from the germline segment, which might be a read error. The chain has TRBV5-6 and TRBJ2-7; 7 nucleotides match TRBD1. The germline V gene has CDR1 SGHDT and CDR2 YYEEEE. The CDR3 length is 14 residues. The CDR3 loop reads CVSRRYGTADEQYF. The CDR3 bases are TGTGTCAGCAGGCGCTACGGGACAGCTGACGAGCAGTACTTC.

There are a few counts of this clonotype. The CDR3, as DNA: TGTGCCAGCAGCTTAGGGTTATTCCTTGAAGCTTTCTTT. Amino acids: CASSLGLFLEAFF. This chain connects TRBV11-2 to TRBJ1-1; D unclear. Germline CDR1 and CDR2: SGHAT and FQNNGV. This CDR3 is 13 amino acids long. Deletions cut 1 base from V and 7 bases from J, with 10 bases between.

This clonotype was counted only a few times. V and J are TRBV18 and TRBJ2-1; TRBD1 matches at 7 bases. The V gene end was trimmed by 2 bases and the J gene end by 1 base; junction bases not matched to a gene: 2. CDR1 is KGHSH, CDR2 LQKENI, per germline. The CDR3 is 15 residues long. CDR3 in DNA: TGTGCCAGCTCACCATCCAGGGGGTCCTACAATGAGCAGTTCTTC. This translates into CASSPSRGSYNEQFF. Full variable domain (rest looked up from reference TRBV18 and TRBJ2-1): NAGVMQNPRHLVRRRGQEARLRCSPMKGHSHVYWYRQLPEEGLKFMVYLQKENIIDESGMPKERFSAEFPKEGPSILRIQQVVRGDSAAYFCASSPSRGSYNEQFFGPGTRLTVL.

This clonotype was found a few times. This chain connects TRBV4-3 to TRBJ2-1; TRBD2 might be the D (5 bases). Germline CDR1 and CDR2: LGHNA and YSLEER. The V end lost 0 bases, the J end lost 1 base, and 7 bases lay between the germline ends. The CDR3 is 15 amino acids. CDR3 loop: CASSQDRGSYNEQFF. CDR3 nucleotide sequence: TGCGCCAGCAGCCAAGATCGCGGGTCCTACAATGAGCAGTTCTTC.

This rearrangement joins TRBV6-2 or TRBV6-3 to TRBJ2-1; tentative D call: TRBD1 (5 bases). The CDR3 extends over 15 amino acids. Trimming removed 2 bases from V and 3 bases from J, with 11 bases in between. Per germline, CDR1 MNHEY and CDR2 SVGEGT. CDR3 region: CASSYPDKNYNEQFF. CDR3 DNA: TGTGCCAGCAGTTACCCGGACAAAAACTACAATGAGCAGTTCTTC.

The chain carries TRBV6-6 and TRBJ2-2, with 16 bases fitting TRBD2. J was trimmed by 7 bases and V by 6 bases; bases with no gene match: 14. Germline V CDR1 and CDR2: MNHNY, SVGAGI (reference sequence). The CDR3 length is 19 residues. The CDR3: CASSPIPGLAGGFGGELFF. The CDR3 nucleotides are TGTGCCAGCAGCCCAATACCGGGACTAGCGGGAGGGTTTGGCGGGGAGCTGTTTTTT.

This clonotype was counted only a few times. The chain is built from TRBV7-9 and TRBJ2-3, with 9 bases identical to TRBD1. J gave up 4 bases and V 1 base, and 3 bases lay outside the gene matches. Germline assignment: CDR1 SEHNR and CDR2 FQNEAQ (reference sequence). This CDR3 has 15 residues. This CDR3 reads CASSLGDRDADTQYF. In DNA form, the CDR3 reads TGTGCCAGCAGCTTAGGGGACAGGGACGCAGATACGCAGTATTTT. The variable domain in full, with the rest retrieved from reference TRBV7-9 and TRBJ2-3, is DTGVSQNPRHKITKRGQNVTFRCDPISEHNRLYWYRQTLGQGPEFLTYFQNEAQLEKSRLLSDRFSAERPKGSFSTLEIQRTEQGDSAMYLCASSLGDRDADTQYFGPGTRLTVL.

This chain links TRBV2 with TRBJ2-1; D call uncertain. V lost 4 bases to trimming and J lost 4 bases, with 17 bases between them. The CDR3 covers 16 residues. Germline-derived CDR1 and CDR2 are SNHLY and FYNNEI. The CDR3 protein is CASSGRRAGLYNEQFF. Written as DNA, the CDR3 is TGTGCCAGCAGTGGACGCCGGGCTGGGCTTTACAATGAGCAGTTCTTC.

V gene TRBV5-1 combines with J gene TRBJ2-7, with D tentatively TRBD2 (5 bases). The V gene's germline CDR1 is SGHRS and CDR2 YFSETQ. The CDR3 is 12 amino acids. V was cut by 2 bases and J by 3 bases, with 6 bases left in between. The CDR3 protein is CASSFEGYEQYF. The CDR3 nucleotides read TGCGCCAGCAGCTTTGAGGGCTACGAGCAGTACTTC. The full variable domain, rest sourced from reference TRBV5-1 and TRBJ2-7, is KAGVTQTPRYLIKTRGQQVTLSCSPISGHRSVSWYQQTPGQGLQFLFEYFSETQRNKGNFPGRFSGRQFSNSRSEMNVSTLELGDSALYLCASSFEGYEQYFGPGTRLTVT.

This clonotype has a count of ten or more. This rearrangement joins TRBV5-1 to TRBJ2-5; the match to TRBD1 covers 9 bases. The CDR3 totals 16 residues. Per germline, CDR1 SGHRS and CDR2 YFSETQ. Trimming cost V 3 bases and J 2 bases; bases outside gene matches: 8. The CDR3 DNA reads TGCGCCAGCAGCTGGGGACAGGGTGACCCGCAAGAGACCCAGTACTTC. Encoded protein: CASSWGQGDPQETQYF.

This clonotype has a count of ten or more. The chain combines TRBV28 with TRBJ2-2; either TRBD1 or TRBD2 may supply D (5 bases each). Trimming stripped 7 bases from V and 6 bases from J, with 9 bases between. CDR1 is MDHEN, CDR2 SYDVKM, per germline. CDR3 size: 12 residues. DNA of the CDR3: TGTGCCAGCACCCCGGGACCCGGGGAGCTGTTTTTT. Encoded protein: CASTPGPGELFF.

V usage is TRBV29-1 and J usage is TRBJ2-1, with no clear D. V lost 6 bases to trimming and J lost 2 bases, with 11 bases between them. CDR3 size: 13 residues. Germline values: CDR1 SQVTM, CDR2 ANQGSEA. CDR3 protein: CSVERWAYNEQFF. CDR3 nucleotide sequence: TGCAGCGTAGAGCGCTGGGCCTACAATGAGCAGTTCTTC.

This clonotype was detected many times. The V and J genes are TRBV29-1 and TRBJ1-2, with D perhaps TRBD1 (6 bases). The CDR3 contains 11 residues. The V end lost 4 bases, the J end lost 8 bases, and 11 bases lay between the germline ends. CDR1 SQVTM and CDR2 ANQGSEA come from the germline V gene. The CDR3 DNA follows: TGCAGCGTTGGGTCCCAGGGGGGCTACACCTTC. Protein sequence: CSVGSQGGYTF. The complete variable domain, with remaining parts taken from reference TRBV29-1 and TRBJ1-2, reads SAVISQKPSRDICQRGTSLTIQCQVDSQVTMMFWYRQQPGQSLTLIATANQGSEATYESGFVIDKFPISRPNLTFSTLTVSNMSPEDSSIYLCSVGSQGGYTFGSGTRLTVV.

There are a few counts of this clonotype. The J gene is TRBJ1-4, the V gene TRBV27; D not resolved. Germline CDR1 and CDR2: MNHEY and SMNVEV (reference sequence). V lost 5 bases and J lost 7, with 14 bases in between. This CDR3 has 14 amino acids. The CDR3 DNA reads TGTGCCAGCAGTCCTGCTGGAGAAGGTGAAAAACTGTTTTTT. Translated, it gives CASSPAGEGEKLFF.

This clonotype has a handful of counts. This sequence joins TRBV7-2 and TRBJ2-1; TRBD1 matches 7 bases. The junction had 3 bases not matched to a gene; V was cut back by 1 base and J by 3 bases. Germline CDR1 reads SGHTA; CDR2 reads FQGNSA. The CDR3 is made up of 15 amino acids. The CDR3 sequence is CASSLGGQSYNEQFF. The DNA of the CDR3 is TGTGCCAGCAGCTTAGGGGGACAGAGCTACAATGAGCAGTTCTTC. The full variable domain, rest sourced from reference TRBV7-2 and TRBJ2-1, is GAGVSQSPSNKVTEKGKDVELRCDPISGHTALYWYRQSLGQGLEFLIYFQGNSAPDKSGLPSDRFSAERTGGSVSTLTIQRTQQEDSAVYLCASSLGGQSYNEQFFGPGTRLTVL.

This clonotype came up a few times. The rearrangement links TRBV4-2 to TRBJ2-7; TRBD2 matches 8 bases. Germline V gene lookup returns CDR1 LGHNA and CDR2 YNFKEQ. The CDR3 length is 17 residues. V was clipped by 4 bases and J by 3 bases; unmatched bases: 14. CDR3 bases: TGTGCCAGCAGCCCCCAATATGGGACTAGAGATCACTACGAGCAGTACTTC. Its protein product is CASSPQYGTRDHYEQYF.

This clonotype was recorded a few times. CDR3 sequence (DNA): TGTGCCAGCAGTGAATTAGGACCCGACACTGAAGCTTTCTTT. Protein product: CASSELGPDTEAFF. The chain links TRBV25-1 to TRBJ1-1, with D unclear. V was trimmed by 1 base and J by 3 bases, leaving 9 bases between them. In germline, CDR1 is MGHDK, CDR2 SYGVNS. The CDR3 has 14 amino acids.

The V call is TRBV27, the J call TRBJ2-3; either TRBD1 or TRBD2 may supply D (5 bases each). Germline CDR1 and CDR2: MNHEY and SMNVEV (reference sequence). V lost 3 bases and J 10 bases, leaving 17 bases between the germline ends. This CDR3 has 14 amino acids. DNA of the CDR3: TGTGCCAGCAGTTTGGCCGGGACCCCAGGCGCGCAGTATTTT. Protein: CASSLAGTPGAQYF.

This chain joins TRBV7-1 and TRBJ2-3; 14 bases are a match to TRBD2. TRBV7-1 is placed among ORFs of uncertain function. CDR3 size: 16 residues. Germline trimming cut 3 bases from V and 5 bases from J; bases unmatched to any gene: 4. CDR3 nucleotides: TGTGCCAGCAGCTCCATGGGGACTAGCGGGGGAGATACGCAGTATTTT. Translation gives CASSSMGTSGGDTQYF.

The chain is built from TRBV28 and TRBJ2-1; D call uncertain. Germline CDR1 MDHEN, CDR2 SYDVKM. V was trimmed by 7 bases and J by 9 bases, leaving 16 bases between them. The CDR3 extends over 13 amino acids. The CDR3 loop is CASTRHGLGEQFF. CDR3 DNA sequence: TGTGCCAGCACCCGACACGGTTTGGGTGAGCAGTTCTTC.

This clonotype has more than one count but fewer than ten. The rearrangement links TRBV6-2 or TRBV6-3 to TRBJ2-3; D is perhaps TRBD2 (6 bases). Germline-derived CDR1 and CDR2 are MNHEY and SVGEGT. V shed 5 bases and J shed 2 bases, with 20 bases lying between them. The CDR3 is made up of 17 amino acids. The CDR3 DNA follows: TGTGCCAGCAGTCCCCTCGGGAGTCAGGCACCCACAGATACGCAGTATTTT. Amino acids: CASSPLGSQAPTDTQYF.

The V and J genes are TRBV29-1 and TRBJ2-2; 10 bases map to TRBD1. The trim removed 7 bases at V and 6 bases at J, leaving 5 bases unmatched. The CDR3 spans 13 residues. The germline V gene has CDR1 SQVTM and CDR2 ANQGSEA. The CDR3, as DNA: TGCAGCGGGGGACAGGGGCTTGCCGGGGAGCTGTTTTTT. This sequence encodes CSGGQGLAGELFF.

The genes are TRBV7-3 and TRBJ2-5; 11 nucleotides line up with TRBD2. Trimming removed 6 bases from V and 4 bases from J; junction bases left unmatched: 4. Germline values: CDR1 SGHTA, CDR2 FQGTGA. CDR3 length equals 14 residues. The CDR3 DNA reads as TGTGCCAGCAGTGTACTAGCGGGAGTAGAGACCCAGTACTTC. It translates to CASSVLAGVETQYF.